The clone carrying this TCR beta chain has only one observation. The antigen is not known. From germline, CDR1 is SGHDT and CDR2 YYEEEE. The CDR3 extends over 14 amino acids. Trimming removed 0 bases from V and 7 bases from J, with 13 bases in between. Treatment described: over 15 received Ad26.COV2.S at low or high dose, single or two shots; about 5 received placebo; per-sample allocation not given. At day 63 after the first vaccine or placebo injection, samples were drawn. This entry comes from a study of Ad26.COV2.S vaccination and SARS-CoV-2 variants. The method was immunoSEQ multiplex PCR; TCRdb's version includes in-frame clones alone and lacks a portion of them. Found here are about 430,000 clones, approximately 92% of them singletons; the top ten hold 12%. General study results and limits: Reported findings describe substantial breadth in spike-specific CD8+ and CD4+ T cell responses following vaccination.

The sequence was obtained from a person aged 18-65 years who received the Ad26.COV2.S COVID-19 vaccine or a placebo. The chain employs TRBV5-6 and TRBJ1-2; D may be TRBD1 (5 bases). Source: peripheral blood, taken in a trial of Ad26.COV2.S vaccine versus placebo. The CDR3 region has the DNA TGTGCCAGCAGCTTGGTCGAGGGGAGTAGTGGCTACACCTTC. It codes for CASSLVEGSSGYTF.